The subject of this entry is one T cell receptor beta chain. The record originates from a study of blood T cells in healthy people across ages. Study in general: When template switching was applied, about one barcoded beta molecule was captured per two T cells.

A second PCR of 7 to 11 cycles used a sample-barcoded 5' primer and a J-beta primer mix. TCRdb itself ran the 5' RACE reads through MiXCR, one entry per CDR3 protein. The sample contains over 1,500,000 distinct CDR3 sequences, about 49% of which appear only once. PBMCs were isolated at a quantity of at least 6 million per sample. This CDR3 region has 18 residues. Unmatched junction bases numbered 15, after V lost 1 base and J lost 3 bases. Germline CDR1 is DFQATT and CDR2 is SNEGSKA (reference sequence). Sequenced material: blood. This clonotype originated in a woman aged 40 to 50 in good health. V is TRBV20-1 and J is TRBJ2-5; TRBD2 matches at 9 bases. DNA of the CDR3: TGCAGTGCTAGAGGGCAGGCAGAGCCCCTAGCGGGGAAAGAGACCCAGTACTTC. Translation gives CSARGQAEPLAGKETQYF.